The 27 T cell receptor beta chains listed next were all sequenced from one sample in a study of T cells in localized non-small cell lung cancer. Profiled with immunoSEQ multiplex PCR; TCRdb holds only in-frame clones, not every one. The sample has 4,500 to 5,500 clones, approximately 93% seen once. Material: peripheral blood, obtained before any cancer treatment. These receptors all stem from a woman aged 35-70 years with stage I lung adenocarcinoma.

The chain combines TRBV5-4 with TRBJ2-7; D uncertain. The germline gives CDR1 SGHNT, CDR2 YYREEE (reference sequence). V shed 0 bases and J shed 0 bases, with 7 bases lying between them. The CDR3 has 14 amino acids. The CDR3 loop is CASSLEVFSYEQYF. The CDR3 DNA sequence: TGTGCCAGCAGCTTGGAAGTCTTCTCCTACGAGCAGTACTTC.

The J gene is TRBJ1-1, the V gene TRBV5-6; D might be TRBD1 (6 bases). Germline V gene sequence: CDR1 SGHDT, CDR2 YYEEEE. Trimming removed 3 bases at V and 2 bases at J, with 17 bases between. The CDR3 is made up of 16 amino acids. This CDR3 is CASSSSGGTSNTEAFF. CDR3 nucleotides: TGTGCCAGCAGCTCCTCTGGGGGGACATCAAACACTGAAGCTTTCTTT.

The V call is TRBV13, the J call TRBJ1-1; TRBD1 matches at 7 bases. The length of the CDR3 is 16 residues. Unmatched junction bases numbered 9, after V lost 5 bases and J lost 0 bases. Germline V gene sequence: CDR1 PRHDT, CDR2 FYEKMQ (reference sequence). The CDR3 region is CASSIRQGGLNTEAFF. The CDR3 nucleotides are TGTGCCAGCAGCATACGACAGGGTGGTTTGAACACTGAAGCTTTCTTT.

The V gene is TRBV6-1, the J gene TRBJ2-7, with a possible D match to TRBD2 (5 bases). Germline V gives CDR1 MNHNS, CDR2 SASEGT. This CDR3 region has 13 residues. V shed 10 bases and J shed 2 bases, with 15 bases lying between them. The CDR3 DNA is TGTGCCATCAAAGGGAGTATACCCTACGAGCAGTACTTC. Translation gives CAIKGSIPYEQYF.

The chain carries TRBV9 and TRBJ2-7, with 10 bases that match TRBD2. This CDR3 region has 15 residues. V gave up 2 bases and J gave up 2 bases; unmatched junction bases: 4. Per germline, CDR1 SGDLS and CDR2 YYNGEE. The CDR3: CASSVGAGGAYEQYF. The CDR3 coding sequence is TGTGCCAGCAGCGTGGGAGCGGGAGGGGCCTACGAGCAGTACTTC.

The genes are TRBV11-2 and TRBJ2-3; D not resolved. The germline CDR1 and CDR2 sequences are SGHAT and FQNNGV. V lost 3 bases and J lost 0, with 16 bases in between. This CDR3 comprises 17 residues. The CDR3 coding sequence is TGTGCCAGCAGCTTCCACCACAATCTCGGGAGCACAGATACGCAGTATTTT. Residues: CASSFHHNLGSTDTQYF.

The genes are TRBV6-1 and TRBJ2-7, with 8 bases that match TRBD1. This CDR3 has 15 residues. Germline lookup yields CDR1 MNHNS and CDR2 SASEGT. V trimming: 3 bases; J trimming: 0 bases; junction bases outside the gene matches: 4. The CDR3 DNA follows: TGTGCCAGCAGTGACGAGCAGGGGGCCTCCTACGAGCAGTACTTC. It codes for CASSDEQGASYEQYF.

The J gene is TRBJ1-5, the V gene TRBV5-6, with D possibly TRBD1 on 5 matching bases. Germline V gene lookup returns CDR1 SGHDT and CDR2 YYEEEE. V lost 4 bases and J 6 bases, leaving 8 bases between the germline ends. The CDR3 is 12 amino acids. CDR3 bases: TGTGCCAGCAGCGCCCAGGGTCAGCCCCAGCATTTT. It translates to CASSAQGQPQHF.

This chain joins TRBV6-1 and TRBJ2-5; 9 bases fit TRBD1. The CDR3 has 13 amino acids. With 6 bases clipped from V and 4 bases from J, the junction kept 3 bases outside the gene matches. Germline V gene sequence: CDR1 MNHNS, CDR2 SASEGT. CDR3 nucleotides: TGTGCCAGCAGAAGGGGACAGGGAGAGACCCAGTACTTC. Amino acid sequence: CASRRGQGETQYF.

The chain couples TRBV4-1 to TRBJ2-5; D is unclear. The V gene lost 3 bases and the J gene lost 3 bases, with 5 bases spanning the gap. This CDR3 has 12 residues. Germline CDR1 and CDR2: MGHRA and YSYEKL. The CDR3 coding sequence is TGCGCCAGCAGCCAGCATAAAGAGACCCAGTACTTC. This gives the protein CASSQHKETQYF.

This chain joins TRBV19 and TRBJ2-5, with TRBD1 matching over 11 bases. This CDR3 is built from 14 residues. V was clipped by 5 bases and J by 4 bases; unmatched bases: 3. CDR1 is LNHDA, CDR2 SQIVND, per germline (reference sequence). CDR3 bases: TGTGCCAGTAGTTTGGGACAGGGGGTAGAGACCCAGTACTTC. Its protein is CASSLGQGVETQYF.

The chain joins TRBV27 to TRBJ2-3; D gene uncertain. Germline V CDR1 and CDR2: MNHEY, SMNVEV (reference sequence). The CDR3 runs 12 residues. Trimming pared 6 bases from V and 4 bases from J, leaving 8 bases between. DNA for the CDR3: TGTGCCAGCAGCCTGATGGCAGATACGCAGTATTTT. Its protein is CASSLMADTQYF.

V is TRBV10-1 and J is TRBJ2-5; 7 nucleotides match TRBD1. J was trimmed by 0 bases and V by 7 bases; bases with no gene match: 11. CDR3 length: 16 residues. The germline V gene has CDR1 WNHNN and CDR2 SYGVQD (reference sequence). CDR3: CASTLPLQGYQETQYF. The CDR3 region has the DNA TGCGCCAGCACCCTACCTTTACAGGGGTACCAAGAGACCCAGTACTTC.

The rearrangement joins TRBV6-5 to TRBJ2-1; 10 bases are shared with TRBD1. V dropped 6 bases and J dropped 7; count of bases not matched to a gene: 9. The CDR3 consists of 15 residues. The V gene's germline CDR1 is MNHEY and CDR2 SVGAGI. This chain's CDR3 is CASSFGTGDSNEQFF. CDR3 in DNA: TGTGCCAGCAGCTTTGGGACAGGGGATTCGAATGAGCAGTTCTTC.

V and J are TRBV29-1 and TRBJ1-1; D possibly corresponds to TRBD1 (5 bases). The germline V gene has CDR1 SQVTM and CDR2 ANQGSEA. V was shortened by 0 bases and J by 0 bases, with 5 bases between the two germline ends. CDR3 length: 13 residues. The CDR3 bases are TGCAGCGTTGAAGAGGGACTGAACACTGAAGCTTTCTTT. This encodes CSVEEGLNTEAFF.

This clone was seen once. The chain couples TRBV29-1 to TRBJ2-3; D not resolved. Germline CDR1 is SQVTM and CDR2 is ANQGSEA. Deletions cut 1 base from V and 0 bases from J, with 11 bases between. CDR3 length: 15 amino acids. CDR3 residues: CSVEVAFPSTDTQYF. The CDR3 DNA reads TGCAGCGTTGAAGTTGCCTTTCCTAGCACAGATACGCAGTATTTT.

The rearrangement uses TRBV5-1 and TRBJ2-6, with D tentatively TRBD2 (6 bases). V was cut by 5 bases and J by 0 bases, with 12 bases left in between. Germline V gene sequence: CDR1 SGHRS, CDR2 YFSETQ. This CDR3 contains 16 residues. The DNA of the CDR3 is TGCGCCAGCAGGACGGGGACTTACTCTGGGGCCAACGTCCTGACTTTC. Translation: CASRTGTYSGANVLTF.

The rearrangement joins TRBV9 to TRBJ1-4; TRBD1 is a possible D gene (5 bases). CDR3 length: 14 residues. V was trimmed by 6 bases and J by 4 bases, leaving 13 bases between them. Germline lookup yields CDR1 SGDLS and CDR2 YYNGEE. The CDR3 loop is CASTTTAVNEKLFF. CDR3 sequence (DNA): TGTGCCAGCACCACGACAGCGGTTAATGAAAAACTGTTTTTT.

J is TRBJ2-5 and V is TRBV5-4; D is possibly TRBD1 (7 bases). CDR1 is SGHNT, CDR2 YYREEE, per germline (reference sequence). The CDR3 is 12 amino acids. V was shortened by 3 bases and J by 9 bases, with 12 bases between the two germline ends. CDR3 in DNA: TGTGCCAGCAGCTATGACAGGGAGGCCCAGTACTTC. Protein: CASSYDREAQYF.

The rearrangement joins TRBV15 to TRBJ2-1; a weak D match, TRBD1 (5 bases). Germline V gives CDR1 LNHNV, CDR2 YYDKDF (reference sequence). The CDR3 sequence is 13 residues long. Trimming stripped 3 bases from V and 9 bases from J, with 12 bases between. CDR3 loop: CATSSLRGSEQFF. CDR3 bases: TGTGCCACCAGCAGTCTAAGGGGTTCTGAGCAGTTCTTC.

The chain employs TRBV5-4 and TRBJ2-1, with D perhaps given as TRBD1 or TRBD2 (6 bases each). CDR3 size: 15 residues. V lost 4 bases and J 6 bases, leaving 17 bases between the germline ends. The V gene's germline CDR1 is SGHNT and CDR2 YYREEE (reference sequence). As DNA, the CDR3 is TGTGCCAGCAGCCCCGGTAGGGGGGAATCCAATGAGCAGTTCTTC. Translated: CASSPGRGESNEQFF.

V and J are TRBV4-1 and TRBJ2-7; D may be TRBD1 (6 bases). V was clipped by 1 base and J by 6 bases, with 22 bases between them. Germline V lookup: CDR1 MGHRA, CDR2 YSYEKL. CDR3 length equals 17 residues. The CDR3 loop reads CASSQAVGGQGRGEQYF. The CDR3 DNA is TGCGCCAGCAGCCAAGCCGTAGGGGGTCAGGGGCGCGGCGAGCAGTACTTC.

The V and J genes are TRBV20-1 and TRBJ2-1; D is undetermined. The germline gives CDR1 DFQATT, CDR2 SNEGSKA (reference sequence). The V gene lost 3 bases and the J gene lost 9 bases, with 9 bases spanning the gap. CDR3 length: 11 amino acids. The CDR3 sequence is CSARLPTEQFF. Here the CDR3 DNA reads TGCAGTGCTAGGTTACCCACTGAGCAGTTCTTC.

CDR3: CASSLGTSGTYEQYF. CDR3 DNA: TGCGCCAGCAGCCTCGGGACTAGCGGGACCTACGAGCAGTACTTC. This chain joins TRBV5-1 and TRBJ2-7; 13 bases fit TRBD2. V gave up 4 bases and J gave up 2 bases; unmatched junction bases: 3. Germline CDR1 is SGHRS and CDR2 is YFSETQ. CDR3 size: 15 residues.

V is TRBV6-5 and J is TRBJ1-2; unclear D gene. The length of the CDR3 is 15 residues. CDR1 and CDR2 (germline): MNHEY, SVGAGI. The germline V and J ends were trimmed by 7 bases and 0 bases, with 15 bases remaining between them. CDR3 nucleotide sequence: TGTGCCAGCACCGACCCGGAAAAGGCTAACTATGGCTACACCTTC. Protein sequence: CASTDPEKANYGYTF.

This clone appeared once. V and J are TRBV5-4 and TRBJ2-3; D call uncertain. Trimming removed 1 base at V and 2 bases at J, with 8 bases between. The V gene's germline CDR1 is SGHNT and CDR2 YYREEE (reference sequence). The length of the CDR3 is 14 residues. CDR3: CASSLIGYTDTQYF. In DNA form, the CDR3 reads TGTGCCAGCAGCTTGATCGGATACACAGATACGCAGTATTTT.

The DNA for the CDR3 is TGTGCCACCAGCAGAGACGGCACCGGGGAGCTGTTTTTT. Translation: CATSRDGTGELFF. The rearrangement links TRBV15 to TRBJ2-2; no clear D. Trimming shortened V by 0 bases and J by 4 bases, and 3 bases separated the two germline ends. The CDR3 covers 13 residues. Germline CDR1 LNHNV, CDR2 YYDKDF (reference sequence).